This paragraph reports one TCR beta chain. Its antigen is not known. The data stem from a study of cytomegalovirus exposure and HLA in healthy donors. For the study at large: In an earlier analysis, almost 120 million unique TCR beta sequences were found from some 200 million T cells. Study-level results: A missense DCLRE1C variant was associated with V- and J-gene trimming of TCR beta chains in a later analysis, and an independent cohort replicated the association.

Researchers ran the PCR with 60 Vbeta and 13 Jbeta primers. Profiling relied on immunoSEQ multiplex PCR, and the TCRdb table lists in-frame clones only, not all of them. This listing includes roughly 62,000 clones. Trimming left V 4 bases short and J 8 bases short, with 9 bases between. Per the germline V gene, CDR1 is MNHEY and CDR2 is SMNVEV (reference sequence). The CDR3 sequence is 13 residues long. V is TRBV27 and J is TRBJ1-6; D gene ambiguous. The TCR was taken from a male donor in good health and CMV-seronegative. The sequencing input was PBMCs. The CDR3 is CASSYRGDSPLHF. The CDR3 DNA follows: TGTGCCAGCAGTTATCGCGGGGATTCACCCCTCCACTTT.